The text below deals with one T cell receptor (beta chain). Its antigen remains unknown. The data stem from a study of shared clonotypes between healthy human individuals. Trimming took off 7 bases at V and 2 bases at J, with 11 bases between the two ends. The CDR3 covers 14 residues. Germline CDR1 reads MDHEN; CDR2 reads SYDVKM. CD45RA+ naive and CD45RA-negative memory subsets were separated from CD4+ cells. General study findings and limits: Generally, naive subsets came out with larger estimated richness than memory subsets.

Each replicate PCR on the sorted subsets used about 0.2 ug DNA (around 31,000 T cell genomes). Sequencing was performed with immunoSEQ multiplex PCR; in TCRdb, only in-frame clones are kept and a portion is missing. The sample yields 1.6 million or so clones, 97% to 99% seen once. Sequenced: naive CD4+ T cells sorted from blood. The subset: CD45RA+ positively selected. This rearrangement joins TRBV28 to TRBJ2-2, with a weak D call TRBD2 (5 bases). The clonotype comes from a man younger than 40 in good health. CDR3 DNA: TGTGCCAGCACCAAGAGCGGTAACACCGGGGAGCTGTTTTTT. This gives the protein CASTKSGNTGELFF.